The rows below give T cell receptor beta chains drawn from one sample of a study of cytomegalovirus exposure and HLA in healthy donors. TCRdb's table, derived via immunoSEQ multiplex PCR, lists solely in-frame clones and lacks some. Here the sample spans 200,000 or so clones, about three quarters being singletons. The sample taken for sequencing was PBMCs. Receptors were obtained from a man in his forties in good health and CMV-seronegative. Both conserved end residues are part of each CDR3. The order of the fields is V gene, D gene, J gene, clone size, CDR3 protein, CDR3 DNA. The D gene is left open where the match is weak. The size of a clone is reported for some rows only, either as once, few or many, or as a class for expanded clones.

V gene: TRBV11-1
D gene: -
J gene: TRBJ1-1
clone size: once
CDR3 protein: CASSFDRARTEAFF
CDR3 DNA: TGTGCCAGCAGCTTCGACAGAGCCCGCACTGAAGCTTTCTTT

V gene: TRBV19
D gene: -
J gene: TRBJ2-1
clone size: few
CDR3 protein: CASSIGASSYNEQFF
CDR3 DNA: TGTGCCAGTAGTATAGGTGCTAGCTCCTACAATGAGCAGTTCTTC

V gene: TRBV18
D gene: TRBD1
J gene: TRBJ2-7
clone size: -
CDR3 protein: CASSRGQAYEQYF
CDR3 DNA: TGTGCCAGCTCACGCGGACAGGCCTACGAGCAGTACTTC

V gene: TRBV5-6
D gene: TRBD2
J gene: TRBJ2-7
clone size: -
CDR3 protein: CASSLVYTPGLALYEQYF
CDR3 DNA: TGTGCCAGCAGCTTGGTTTACACACCGGGACTAGCTCTATACGAGCAGTACTTC

V gene: TRBV11-2
D gene: TRBD2
J gene: TRBJ2-3
clone size: few
CDR3 protein: CASSLDRLAGVF
CDR3 DNA: TGTGCCAGCAGCTTAGATCGACTAGCGGGAGTATTT

V gene: TRBV5-1
D gene: -
J gene: TRBJ2-1
clone size: -
CDR3 protein: CASSLMVGHGNEQFF
CDR3 DNA: TGCGCCAGCAGCTTGATGGTGGGGCACGGCAATGAGCAGTTCTTC

V gene: TRBV7-2
D gene: TRBD1
J gene: TRBJ1-2
clone size: -
CDR3 protein: CASSRDRGSLYGYTF
CDR3 DNA: TGTGCCAGCAGCCGGGACAGGGGATCCCTCTATGGCTACACCTTC

V gene: TRBV13
D gene: -
J gene: TRBJ1-5
clone size: -
CDR3 protein: CASSLRGFNSNQPQHF
CDR3 DNA: TGTGCCAGCAGCTTGAGGGGGTTTAATAGCAATCAGCCCCAGCATTTT

V gene: TRBV4-1
D gene: -
J gene: TRBJ1-1
clone size: -
CDR3 protein: CASSQDQGTTEAFF
CDR3 DNA: TGCGCCAGCAGCCAAGATCAGGGGACGACTGAAGCTTTCTTT

V gene: TRBV4-1
D gene: -
J gene: TRBJ2-7
clone size: -
CDR3 protein: CASSQVGSYEQYF
CDR3 DNA: TGCGCCAGCAGCCAAGTTGGCAGCTACGAGCAGTACTTC